This record looks at one T cell receptor beta chain sequence and its context. This specimen comes from a study of blood T cell repertoires in COVID-19. Across the study: Collection of acute and convalescent COVID-19 samples took place in the United States, Italy and Spain. T cells, B-cell-depleted T cells, or PBMCs provided the cDNA or gDNA that served as material.

This CDR3 is built from 15 residues. Germline lookup yields CDR1 SGHRS and CDR2 YFSETQ. The V end was cut by 3 bases, the J end by 4 bases, with 15 bases between. In the original workflow: Amplifying reference gene primers gave estimates of nucleated cell counts. The repertoire was sequenced with immunoSEQ multiplex PCR; TCRdb's copy has only in-frame clones and lacks some. D and trimming come from the DNA, and the V and J calls and clone size come from that table. The table includes more than 70,000 clones, 75% to 90% detected once. This chain uses TRBV5-1 with TRBJ2-3, with D unclear. The clonotype comes from a woman of 80 years or more with acute or convalescent COVID-19. Sequenced: peripheral blood. CDR3: CASSSPQKVSDTQYF. The CDR3 DNA reads TGCGCCAGCAGCTCTCCCCAGAAAGTGTCAGATACGCAGTATTTT.